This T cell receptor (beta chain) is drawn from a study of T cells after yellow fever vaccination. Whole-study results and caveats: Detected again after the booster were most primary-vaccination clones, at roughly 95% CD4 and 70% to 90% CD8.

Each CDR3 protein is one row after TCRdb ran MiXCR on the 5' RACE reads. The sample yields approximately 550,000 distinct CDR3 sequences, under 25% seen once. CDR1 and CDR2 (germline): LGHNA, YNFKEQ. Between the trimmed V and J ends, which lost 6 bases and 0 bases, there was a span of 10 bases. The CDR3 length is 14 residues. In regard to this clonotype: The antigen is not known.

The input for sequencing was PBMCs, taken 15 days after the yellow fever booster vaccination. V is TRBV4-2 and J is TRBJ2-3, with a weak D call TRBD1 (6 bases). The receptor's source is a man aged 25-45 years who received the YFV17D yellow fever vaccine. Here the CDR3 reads CASSGGLSTDTQYF. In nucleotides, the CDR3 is TGTGCCAGCAGTGGGGGCCTAAGCACAGATACGCAGTATTTT.